This TCR beta chain was obtained from a study of T cells in Graves' hyperthyroidism and ophthalmopathy. Study-wide findings and caveats: Ophthalmopathy prediction by the model preceded onset by a median roughly 6 months. Blood samples included most of the expanded thyroid clonotypes exceeding 0.001.

J was trimmed by 2 bases and V by 0 bases; bases with no gene match: 10. The CDR3 extends over 18 amino acids. Per the germline V gene, CDR1 is WSHSY and CDR2 is SAAADI. Among the patients, aged 18 to 65, hyperthyroidism was newly diagnosed and had lasted under 2 months. Note on this clonotype: Its target is unknown.

Using RNA transcripts as the source, TCR beta CDR3 regions were amplified. First-round RT-PCR targeting the TCR CDR3 was performed with the HTBI primer set. MiXCR, run by TCRdb on the multiplex PCR reads, gives a single entry per CDR3 protein. The data hold roughly 200,000 distinct CDR3 sequences, with approximately 16% observed a single time. The rearrangement joins TRBV10-2 to TRBJ2-1; 7 bases line up with TRBD2. The specimen sequenced was blood. The sequence came from a woman between 50 and 59 years old with Graves' hyperthyroidism. In DNA form, the CDR3 reads TGCGCCAGCAGTGAGTCCACTAGCGCCCCTCCGACCTACAATGAGCAGTTCTTC. Its protein is CASSESTSAPPTYNEQFF.